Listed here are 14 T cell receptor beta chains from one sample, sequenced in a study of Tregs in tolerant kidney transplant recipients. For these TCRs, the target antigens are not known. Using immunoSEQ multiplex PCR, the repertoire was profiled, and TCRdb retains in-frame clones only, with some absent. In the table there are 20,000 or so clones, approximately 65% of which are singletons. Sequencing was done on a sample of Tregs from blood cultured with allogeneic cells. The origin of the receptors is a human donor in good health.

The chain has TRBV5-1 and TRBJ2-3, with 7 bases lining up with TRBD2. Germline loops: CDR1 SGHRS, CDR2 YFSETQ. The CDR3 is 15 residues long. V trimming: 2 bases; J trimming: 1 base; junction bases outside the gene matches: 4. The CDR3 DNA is TGCGCCAGCAGCTTCGGGAGCGGGGGCACAGATACGCAGTATTTT. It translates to CASSFGSGGTDTQYF. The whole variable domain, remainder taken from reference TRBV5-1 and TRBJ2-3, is KAGVTQTPRYLIKTRGQQVTLSCSPISGHRSVSWYQQTPGQGLQFLFEYFSETQRNKGNFPGRFSGRQFSNSRSEMNVSTLELGDSALYLCASSFGSGGTDTQYFGPGTRLTVL.

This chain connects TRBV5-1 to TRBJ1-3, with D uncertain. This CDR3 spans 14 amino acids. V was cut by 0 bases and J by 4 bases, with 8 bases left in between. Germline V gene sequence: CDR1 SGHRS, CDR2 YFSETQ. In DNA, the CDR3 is TGCGCCAGCAGCTTGGGTGACGGAGGAAACACCATATATTTT. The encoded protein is CASSLGDGGNTIYF.

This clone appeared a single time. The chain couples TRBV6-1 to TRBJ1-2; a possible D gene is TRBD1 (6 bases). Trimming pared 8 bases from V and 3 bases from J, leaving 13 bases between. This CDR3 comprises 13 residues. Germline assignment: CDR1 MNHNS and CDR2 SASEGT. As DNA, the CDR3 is TGTGCCAGCGCTGTTGGACAGCACTATGGCTACACCTTC. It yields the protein CASAVGQHYGYTF.

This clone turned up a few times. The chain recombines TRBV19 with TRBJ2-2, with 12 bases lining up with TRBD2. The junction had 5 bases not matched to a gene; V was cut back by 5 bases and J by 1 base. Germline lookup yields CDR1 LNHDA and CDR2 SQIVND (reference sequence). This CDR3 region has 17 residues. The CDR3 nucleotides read TGTGCCAGTAGTCCACTAGCGGGAGGACAGAACACCGGGGAGCTGTTTTTT. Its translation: CASSPLAGGQNTGELFF.

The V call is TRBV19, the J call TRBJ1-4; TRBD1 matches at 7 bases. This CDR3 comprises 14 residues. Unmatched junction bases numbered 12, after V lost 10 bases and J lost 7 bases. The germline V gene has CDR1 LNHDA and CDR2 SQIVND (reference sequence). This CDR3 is CATIPPGGGEKLFF. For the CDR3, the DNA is TGTGCCACTATACCCCCAGGGGGTGGTGAAAAACTGTTTTTT.

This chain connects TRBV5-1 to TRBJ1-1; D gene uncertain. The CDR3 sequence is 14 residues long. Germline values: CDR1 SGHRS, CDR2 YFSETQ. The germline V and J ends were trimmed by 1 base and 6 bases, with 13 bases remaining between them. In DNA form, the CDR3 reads TGCGCCAGCAGCTTGCCCTCCTTGGGCGCTGAAGCTTTCTTT. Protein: CASSLPSLGAEAFF.

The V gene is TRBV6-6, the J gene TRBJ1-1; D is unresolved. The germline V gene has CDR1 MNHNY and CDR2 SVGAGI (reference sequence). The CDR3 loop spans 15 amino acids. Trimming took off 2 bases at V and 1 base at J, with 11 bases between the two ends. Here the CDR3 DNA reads TGTGCCAGCAGTTACGGTGGTCCTTGGAACACTGAAGCTTTCTTT. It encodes CASSYGGPWNTEAFF.

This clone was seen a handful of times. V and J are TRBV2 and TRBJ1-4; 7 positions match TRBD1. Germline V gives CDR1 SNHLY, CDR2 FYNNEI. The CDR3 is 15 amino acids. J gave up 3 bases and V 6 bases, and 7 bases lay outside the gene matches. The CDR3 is CASRVQGYSNEKLFF. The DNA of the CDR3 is TGTGCCAGCAGGGTACAGGGGTACTCTAATGAAAAACTGTTTTTT.

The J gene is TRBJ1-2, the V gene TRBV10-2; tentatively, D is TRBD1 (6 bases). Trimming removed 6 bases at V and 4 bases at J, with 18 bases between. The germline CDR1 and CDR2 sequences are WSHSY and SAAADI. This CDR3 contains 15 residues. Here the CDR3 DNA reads TGCGCCAGCAGAGTTGGTCAGGGGAAGGGCTATGGCTACACCTTC. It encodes CASRVGQGKGYGYTF.

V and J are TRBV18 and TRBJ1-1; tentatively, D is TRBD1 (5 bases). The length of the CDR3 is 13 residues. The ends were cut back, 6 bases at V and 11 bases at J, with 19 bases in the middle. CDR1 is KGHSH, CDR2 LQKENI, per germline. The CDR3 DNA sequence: TGTGCCAGCTCGCTACAGGACCCTCAGGGCGCTTTCTTT. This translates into CASSLQDPQGAFF.

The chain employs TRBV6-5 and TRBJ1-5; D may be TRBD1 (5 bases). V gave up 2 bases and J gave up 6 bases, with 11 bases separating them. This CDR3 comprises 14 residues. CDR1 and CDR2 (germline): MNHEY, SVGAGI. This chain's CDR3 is CASSYGGVGQPQHF. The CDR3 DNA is TGTGCCAGCAGTTACGGGGGGGTGGGTCAGCCCCAGCATTTT.

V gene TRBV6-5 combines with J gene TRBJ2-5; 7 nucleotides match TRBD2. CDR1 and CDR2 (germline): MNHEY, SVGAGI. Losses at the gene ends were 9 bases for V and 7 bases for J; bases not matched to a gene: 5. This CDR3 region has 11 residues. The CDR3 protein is CASKRGGTQYF. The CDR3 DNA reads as TGTGCCAGTAAGCGGGGAGGGACCCAGTACTTC.

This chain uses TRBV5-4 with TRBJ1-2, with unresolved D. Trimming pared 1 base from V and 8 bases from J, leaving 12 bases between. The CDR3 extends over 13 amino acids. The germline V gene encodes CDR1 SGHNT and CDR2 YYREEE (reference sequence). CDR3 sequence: CASSLPPMWGYTF. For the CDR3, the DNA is TGTGCCAGCAGCTTGCCCCCAATGTGGGGCTACACCTTC.

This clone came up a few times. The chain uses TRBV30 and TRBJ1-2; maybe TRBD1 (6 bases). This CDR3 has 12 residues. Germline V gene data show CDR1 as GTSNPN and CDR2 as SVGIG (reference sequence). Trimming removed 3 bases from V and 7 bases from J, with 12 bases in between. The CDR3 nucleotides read TGTGCCTGGAGCCAGGACAGTGCTGGCTACACCTTC. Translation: CAWSQDSAGYTF. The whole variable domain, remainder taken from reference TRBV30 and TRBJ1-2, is SQTIHQWPATLVQPVGSPLSLECTVEGTSNPNLYWYRQAAGRGLQLLFYSVGIGQISSEVPQNLSASRPQDRQFILSSKKLLLSDSGFYLCAWSQDSAGYTFGSGTRLTVV.